The 29 T cell receptor beta chains below come from one sample, sequenced in a study of CD8 T cells in Susac syndrome. Reverse transcription used about 0.45 to 1 ug RNA and random hexamers. TCRdb reanalysed the immunoSEQ multiplex PCR reads using MiXCR and keeps one entry per CDR3 protein. Of 100,000 to 150,000 distinct CDR3 sequences in the sample, around 94% were seen once. The specimen sequenced was CD8+ T cells from PBMCs. The receptors derive from a human donor with Susac syndrome.

The chain joins TRBV7-2 to TRBJ2-7; the match to TRBD1 covers 8 bases. CDR1 and CDR2 from the germline V gene are SGHTA and FQGNSA. The CDR3 has 15 residues. Trimming cost V 2 bases and J 3 bases; bases outside gene matches: 6. The CDR3 reads CASSLRPGGFYEQYF. As DNA, the CDR3 is TGTGCCAGCAGCTTAAGGCCAGGGGGCTTCTACGAGCAGTACTTC.

The V and J genes are TRBV24-1 and TRBJ1-1; perhaps TRBD1 as D (5 bases). V gave up 9 bases and J gave up 1 base, with 11 bases separating them. Per germline, CDR1 KGHDR and CDR2 SFDVKD. CDR3 size: 13 residues. The CDR3 nucleotides read TGTGCCACCCGAGCGACAGAGAACACTGAAGCTTTCTTT. Its translation is CATRATENTEAFF.

J is TRBJ2-1 and V is TRBV5-1, with D maybe TRBD2 (5 bases). There are 17 residues in the CDR3. Trimming cost V 0 bases and J 4 bases, with 17 bases left between them. The germline gives CDR1 SGHRS, CDR2 YFSETQ. CDR3 DNA sequence: TGCGCCAGCAGCTTGGCCGAGGGTGGATCAAATTACAATGAGCAGTTCTTC. Its translation is CASSLAEGGSNYNEQFF.

CDR3 DNA: TGCGCCAGCAGCGATCGACAGGGACTCTCTGGAAACACCATATATTTT. Amino acids: CASSDRQGLSGNTIYF. The V and J genes are TRBV5-1 and TRBJ1-3, with 7 bases lining up with TRBD1. Germline V gene lookup returns CDR1 SGHRS and CDR2 YFSETQ. The CDR3 is 16 residues long. With 4 bases clipped from V and 0 bases from J, the junction kept 7 bases outside the gene matches.

The V gene is TRBV9, the J gene TRBJ2-7; TRBD2 is a possible D gene (6 bases). The CDR3 is 15 amino acids. CDR1 is SGDLS, CDR2 YYNGEE, per germline. Trimming removed 3 bases from V and 3 bases from J, with 16 bases in between. Here the CDR3 reads CASSGGSGPNYEQYF. CDR3 DNA sequence: TGTGCCAGCAGCGGCGGTAGCGGACCTAACTACGAGCAGTACTTC.

This chain links TRBV29-1 with TRBJ1-3; no definite D call. This CDR3 spans 13 amino acids. V lost 6 bases and J lost 8, with 17 bases in between. Germline V lookup: CDR1 SQVTM, CDR2 ANQGSEA. The DNA of the CDR3 is TGCAGCGTCGTGGACTGGCACCCGGACACCATATATTTT. It yields the protein CSVVDWHPDTIYF.

J is TRBJ2-3 and V is TRBV6-5; 13 bases fit TRBD2. Germline V gene sequence: CDR1 MNHEY, CDR2 SVGAGI. Losses at the gene ends were 2 bases for V and 3 bases for J; bases not matched to a gene: 11. This CDR3 has 19 amino acids. CDR3 bases: TGTGCCAGCAGTTACGATCGAGCTCCGGGACTAGCGGGGACAGATACGCAGTATTTT. Translating gives CASSYDRAPGLAGTDTQYF.

This sequence joins TRBV29-1 and TRBJ2-7; the D call may be TRBD1 or TRBD2 (5 bases each). V lost 7 bases, J lost 0 bases, and 13 bases lay in between. CDR1 SQVTM and CDR2 ANQGSEA come from the germline V gene. The CDR3 loop spans 13 amino acids. The CDR3 DNA sequence: TGCAGCGCCTGGGACGGAAACTCCTACGAGCAGTACTTC. Amino acids: CSAWDGNSYEQYF.

The chain is built from TRBV28 and TRBJ2-7, with 9 bases matching TRBD1. Trimming cost V 2 bases and J 4 bases; bases outside gene matches: 9. Germline lookup yields CDR1 MDHEN and CDR2 SYDVKM. The length of the CDR3 is 16 residues. The CDR3 coding sequence is TGTGCCAGCAGTTTAAACTACAGGGGGCGAGGTTACGAGCAGTACTTC. This translates into CASSLNYRGRGYEQYF.

The chain uses TRBV27 and TRBJ1-5; D ambiguous. Germline V lookup: CDR1 MNHEY, CDR2 SMNVEV (reference sequence). The germline V and J ends were trimmed by 8 bases and 0 bases, with 5 bases remaining between them. The CDR3 length is 12 residues. This CDR3 is CASGNSNQPQHF. The CDR3 DNA follows: TGTGCCAGCGGAAATAGCAATCAGCCCCAGCATTTT.

The genes are TRBV9 and TRBJ2-7; D possibly matches TRBD1 or TRBD2 (5 bases each). CDR1 and CDR2 from the germline V gene are SGDLS and YYNGEE. Deletions cut 0 bases from V and 0 bases from J, with 13 bases between. The length of the CDR3 is 16 residues. The CDR3 coding sequence is TGTGCCAGCAGCGTAGAGGGGACGGCGATCTCCTACGAGCAGTACTTC. Protein: CASSVEGTAISYEQYF.

The V gene is TRBV4-3, the J gene TRBJ1-5; D is undetermined. CDR3 length: 14 residues. The germline gives CDR1 LGHNA, CDR2 YSLEER. The V and J ends lost 0 bases and 7 bases respectively, with 10 bases between them. The CDR3 region has the DNA TGCGCCAGCAGCCAAGACCCTCGGGGACAGCCCCAGCATTTT. This gives the protein CASSQDPRGQPQHF.

The rearrangement links TRBV7-6 to TRBJ2-7; 8 positions agree with TRBD1. V was clipped by 0 bases and J by 2 bases; unmatched bases: 3. The CDR3 consists of 15 residues. In germline, CDR1 is SGHVS, CDR2 FNYEAQ. The CDR3 nucleotides read TGTGCCAGCAGCTTAGCCTCAGGGGGCCCCTACGAGCAGTACTTC. Translated: CASSLASGGPYEQYF.

This CDR3 reads CASSSGTDFYEQYF. CDR3 nucleotide sequence: TGTGCCAGCAGTTCCGGGACTGACTTCTACGAGCAGTACTTC. This chain joins TRBV12-3 or TRBV12-4 and TRBJ2-7; maybe TRBD2 (6 bases). The V end lost 4 bases, the J end lost 3 bases, and 13 bases lay between the germline ends. The CDR3 sequence is 14 residues long.

The chain combines TRBV6-2 or TRBV6-3 with TRBJ2-2; the D gene is possibly TRBD1 (6 bases). V lost 2 bases and J 3 bases, leaving 16 bases between the germline ends. Germline V gives CDR1 MNHEY, CDR2 SVGEGT. There are 17 residues in the CDR3. The CDR3 loop reads CASSYTVTGIHTGELFF. The CDR3 bases are TGTGCCAGCAGTTACACCGTAACAGGGATCCACACCGGGGAGCTGTTTTTT.

V gene TRBV20-1 combines with J gene TRBJ1-1, with a possible D match to TRBD1 (5 bases). This CDR3 region has 11 residues. Germline assignment: CDR1 DFQATT and CDR2 SNEGSKA (reference sequence). V lost 5 bases and J lost 6, with 10 bases in between. CDR3 nucleotide sequence: TGCAGTGCTGAGAGGGGTGCTGAAGCTTTCTTT. This codes for CSAERGAEAFF.

The chain links TRBV15 to TRBJ1-4; D remains unclear. CDR3 length equals 15 residues. V was pared by 1 base and J by 6 bases, with 12 bases between. CDR1 LNHNV and CDR2 YYDKDF come from the germline V gene (reference sequence). CDR3 in amino acids: CATSRARVGYEKLFF. CDR3 sequence (DNA): TGTGCCACCAGCAGAGCTCGGGTCGGGTATGAAAAACTGTTTTTT.

The chain combines TRBV6-4 with TRBJ2-2; no clear D gene. The CDR3 consists of 13 residues. V dropped 5 bases and J dropped 5 bases, with 9 bases sitting between them. Germline assignment: CDR1 MRHNA and CDR2 SNTAGT. The CDR3 here is CASSLKGTGELFF. Written as DNA, the CDR3 is TGTGCCAGCAGTCTCAAAGGGACCGGGGAGCTGTTTTTT.

This chain joins TRBV9 and TRBJ2-5; TRBD2 might be the D (6 bases). The V gene lost 5 bases and the J gene lost 4 bases, with 12 bases spanning the gap. This CDR3 region has 13 residues. The germline CDR1 and CDR2 sequences are SGDLS and YYNGEE. CDR3 sequence reads: CASSREEGETQYF. The DNA for the CDR3 is TGTGCCAGCAGTAGGGAGGAGGGAGAGACCCAGTACTTC.

The V call is TRBV7-2, the J call TRBJ2-3; D gene ambiguous. The ends were cut back, 3 bases at V and 0 bases at J, with 22 bases in the middle. This CDR3 contains 19 residues. Germline loops: CDR1 SGHTA, CDR2 FQGNSA. Written as DNA, the CDR3 is TGTGCCAGCAGCTTCCAACCATACGGAGCAGAAGGGAGCACAGATACGCAGTATTTT. It encodes CASSFQPYGAEGSTDTQYF.

V gene TRBV6-5 combines with J gene TRBJ1-5, with D tentatively TRBD1 (5 bases). Per the germline V gene, CDR1 is MNHEY and CDR2 is SVGAGI. There are 15 residues in the CDR3. V lost 6 bases to trimming and J lost 4 bases, with 16 bases between them. CDR3 sequence: CASRSQGFGNQPQHF. CDR3 DNA: TGTGCCAGCAGATCTCAGGGTTTCGGGAATCAGCCCCAGCATTTT.

V gene TRBV5-6 combines with J gene TRBJ1-1; 8 bases agree with TRBD1. The germline V gene has CDR1 SGHDT and CDR2 YYEEEE. V shed 3 bases and J 4 bases; nucleotides not matched to a gene: 2. The CDR3 spans 13 residues. CDR3 sequence: CASSWGTGTEAFF. CDR3 DNA sequence: TGTGCCAGCAGCTGGGGGACAGGCACTGAAGCTTTCTTT.

V and J are TRBV29-1 and TRBJ1-1, with unresolved D. V was shortened by 6 bases and J by 3 bases, with 8 bases between the two germline ends. The CDR3 covers 11 residues. The germline V gene encodes CDR1 SQVTM and CDR2 ANQGSEA. The CDR3 reads CSVWEDTEAFF. The CDR3 nucleotides read TGCAGCGTGTGGGAGGACACTGAAGCTTTCTTT.

The chain has TRBV7-9 and TRBJ1-4; 8 nucleotides align to TRBD1. CDR3 length equals 14 residues. CDR1 is SEHNR and CDR2 is FQNEAQ in the germline V gene (reference sequence). Trimming took 5 bases from V and 7 from J; bases not matched to a gene: 6. The CDR3 sequence: CASSPQGAGEKLFF. CDR3 in DNA: TGTGCCAGCAGCCCTCAGGGGGCAGGTGAAAAACTGTTTTTT. The complete variable domain, with remaining parts taken from reference TRBV7-9 and TRBJ1-4, reads DTGVSQNPRHKITKRGQNVTFRCDPISEHNRLYWYRQTLGQGPEFLTYFQNEAQLEKSRLLSDRFSAERPKGSFSTLEIQRTEQGDSAMYLCASSPQGAGEKLFFGSGTQLSVL.

V and J are TRBV20-1 and TRBJ1-2; D is undetermined. Germline loops: CDR1 DFQATT, CDR2 SNEGSKA (reference sequence). V dropped 6 bases and J dropped 0 bases, with 23 bases sitting between them. The CDR3 length is 17 residues. The chain's CDR3 is CSAPRRGFWLPNYGYTF. DNA of the CDR3: TGCAGTGCCCCACGACGAGGGTTCTGGCTCCCTAACTATGGCTACACCTTC.

The V gene is TRBV11-2, the J gene TRBJ2-7, with TRBD2 as a possible D gene (6 bases). Per germline, CDR1 SGHAT and CDR2 FQNNGV. The CDR3 contains 15 residues. The V end lost 4 bases, the J end lost 3 bases, and 16 bases lay between the germline ends. CDR3 bases: TGTGCCAGCAGCTCTTCGGAGGGACTTCTCTACGAGCAGTACTTC. Translating it yields CASSSSEGLLYEQYF.

This clonotype has a single count. The V call is TRBV7-6, the J call TRBJ1-1, with 10 nucleotides matching TRBD1. Losses at the gene ends were 5 bases for V and 4 bases for J; bases not matched to a gene: 7. The CDR3 spans 15 residues. Germline V gene data show CDR1 as SGHVS and CDR2 as FNYEAQ. CDR3 in DNA: TGTGCCAGCAGCCCAAGACAGGGGGCAATCACTGAAGCTTTCTTT. Translating it yields CASSPRQGAITEAFF.

This chain uses TRBV6-6 with TRBJ1-1; TRBD1 might be the D (5 bases). The germline V gene encodes CDR1 MNHNY and CDR2 SVGAGI (reference sequence). V shed 6 bases and J shed 5 bases, with 16 bases lying between them. CDR3 length equals 14 residues. The CDR3 nucleotides are TGTGCCAGCAGCGGGGGTTGGGGTGGGACTGAAGCTTTCTTT. It codes for CASSGGWGGTEAFF.

The CDR3 DNA follows: TGTGCCTGGACGCCCACAGGACTCTATGGCTACACCTTC. Translation gives CAWTPTGLYGYTF. This chain uses TRBV30 with TRBJ1-2; D perhaps matches TRBD1 (5 bases). Trimming removed 4 bases from V and 4 bases from J, with 13 bases in between. Germline loops: CDR1 GTSNPN, CDR2 SVGIG (reference sequence). CDR3 length equals 13 residues.